This T cell receptor (beta chain) was captured by sequencing in a study of CD8+ T cells in alopecia areata listed by TCRdb under 2018. A note on the overall study: Female C3H/HeJ recipients, roughly 6-10 weeks old, were grafted with skin from C3H/HeJ donors with spontaneous alopecia (about 6-12 months old). The study used high-throughput TCRbeta sequencing to examine T cell clonal expansion in alopecia areata, in both the C3H/HeJ mouse model and human patients. Human TCRbeta sequencing covered scalp tissue and sorted CD4+ and CD8+ peripheral blood T cells from patchy and totalis/universalis alopecia areata patients and healthy controls. Scalp clonality was compared across normal scalp (n=4), patchy alopecia areata scalp (n=8), and alopecia totalis/universalis scalp (n=8). RNA was extracted with the PAXgene miRNA kit for fixed scalp, the miRNeasy kit for PBMCs, and the RNeasy kit for mouse skin. Amplification of TCRbeta CDR3 regions was done by immunoSEQ multiplex PCR using 35 Vbeta forward primers and 13 Jbeta reverse primers. Here is what the overall study found, with its caveats: Shared TCR sequences between patients were less evident than in mice, which may be partly attributable to HLA diversity in the patient population. Resident alphabeta T cells in normal human skin are also sequenced, complicating scalp TCR repertoire analysis, unlike mouse skin dominated by gammadelta T cells. Lesional scalp, especially in alopecia totalis/universalis, showed higher clonality and more expanded CD8+ clones than normal scalp, suggesting antigenic drive.

Cells from mouse cutaneous lymph nodes were pooled, stained for CD4, CD8alpha, NKG2D, NKG2ACE and other markers, and then sorted on a BD Influx. This clone has more than one count but fewer than ten. The antigen it recognizes is unknown. For this receptor, the gene names and germline sequences are taken from the mouse. The read is 4 residues too short to cover the CDR3 end, so that end is filled in from the germline J gene. Library method: the immunoSEQ multiplex PCR assay. RNA was extracted from all samples and reverse transcribed into cDNA, which served as template for TCR sequencing. SuperScript III was used for first-strand cDNA synthesis, primed with a 2:1 mix of oligo-dT and random hexamers. A synthetic immune receptor repertoire was used to measure amplification bias, and any remaining bias was corrected computationally. Sequencing of the libraries was done on Illumina HiSeq using 60 bp reads that spanned the CDR3 and were read from J toward V. In the paper's pipeline: Raw reads were preprocessed to remove errors, and CDR3 was defined by IMGT conventions from the conserved cysteine to phenylalanine. Clonality was computed as 1 minus the Shannon entropy, with the entropy normalized by log2 of the number of productive unique TCRs. CD4 or CD8 identity of scalp clones was inferred by cross-referencing scalp TCRbeta sequences with sorted blood CD4 and CD8 repertoires. In TCRdb, the immuneACCESS table is reduced to in-frame sequences with V and J assigned. These tables do not hold every clone; where another copy was compared, an unresolved V gene accounts for under half, and the others remain unexplained. The V and J calls and clone size come from that table; D and trimming were worked out from the DNA. This sample has about 270,000 clones in the table, none counted a single time. Of the sample, more than 1% falls within the top ten clones.

Taken from cysteine to phenylalanine, the CDR3 has 14 residues. Of the CDR3's DNA, 30 bases were read; they are in frame from base 1. CDR1 and CDR2 are drawn from the germline V gene (reference sequence): NSQYPW, LRSPGD. The chain was built from TRBV1 and TRBJ2-5; TRBD2 fits 9 bases in the junction. Specimen: CD4+ T cells sorted from a lymph node. The receptor comes from a C3H/HeJ mouse with alopecia areata. With respect to MHC, this strain carries the haplotype H2-k. CDR3 protein: CTCSAVLGGDTQYF. Incomplete CDR3 DNA: TGCACCTGCAGTGCAGTTCTGGGGGGGGAC.